These 3 T cell receptor beta chains were sequenced from one sample in a study of cytomegalovirus exposure and HLA in healthy donors. TCRdb keeps only in-frame clones here, not all; method: immunoSEQ multiplex PCR. The sample holds over 110,000 clones, 70% to 90% seen once. The sequenced material came from PBMCs. These receptors were obtained from a young man in good health and CMV-seropositive.

V usage is TRBV11-2 and J usage is TRBJ2-7; 7 bases agree with TRBD2. Losses at the gene ends were 2 bases for V and 5 bases for J; bases not matched to a gene: 6. This CDR3 region has 14 residues. In germline, CDR1 is SGHAT, CDR2 FQNNGV. CDR3 nucleotide sequence: TGTGCCAGCAGCTTAACGGGGGGAAATCACGAGCAGTACTTC. Translation: CASSLTGGNHEQYF.

This clone appeared a single time. The DNA of the CDR3 is TGTGCCAGCAGTGGGCAGAATGGCTATGGCTACACCTTC. Amino acids: CASSGQNGYGYTF. J is TRBJ1-2 and V is TRBV6-4; D is uncertain. V was clipped by 4 bases and J by 4 bases, with 10 bases between them. The CDR3 spans 13 residues. CDR1 and CDR2 (germline): MRHNA, SNTAGT.

The CDR3 sequence is CASSPQGAPQNEQFF. In DNA, the CDR3 is TGTGCCAGCAGCCCGCAGGGGGCGCCCCAGAATGAGCAGTTCTTC. The chain recombines TRBV9 with TRBJ2-1; 8 nucleotides match TRBD1. Germline V lookup: CDR1 SGDLS, CDR2 YYNGEE. CDR3 size: 15 residues. Trimming removed 4 bases from V and 7 bases from J; junction bases left unmatched: 10.